A selection of T cell receptor beta chains follows, all from one sample in a study of shared clonotypes between healthy human individuals. The repertoire was sequenced with immunoSEQ multiplex PCR; TCRdb's copy has only in-frame clones and lacks some. The sample includes fewer than 650,000 clones, over 60% seen only once; the top ten take around 13%. The sample was PBMCs. These receptors originate from a woman aged 40 to 50 in good health. Some clones in this sample may be carry-over from other donors' samples. CDR3s include the opening cysteine and the closing phenylalanine or tryptophan. D genes are given only for firm matches. Size is stated for part of the rows, as once, few or many counts, or as a class when the clone is expanded.

d_call,clone_size,j_call,v_call,cdr3_nt,cdr3_aa
.,.,TRBJ2-3,TRBV25-1,TGTGCCAGCAGTGATACCCAAGAGCCAGATACGCAGTATTTT,CASSDTQEPDTQYF
.,few,TRBJ2-1,TRBV5-1,TGCGCCAGCAGCTTGAAGCAGAGTAGCTCCTACAATGAGCAGTTCTTC,CASSLKQSSSYNEQFF
.,.,TRBJ2-7,TRBV10-3,TGTGCCATCAGAGGGGGGCGGGCAGGGGACATCTACGAGCAGTACTTC,CAIRGGRAGDIYEQYF
TRBD1,.,TRBJ1-1,TRBV27,TGTGCCAGCAGTCCCGGGACAGCCAACACTGAAGCTTTCTTT,CASSPGTANTEAFF
TRBD2,.,TRBJ2-7,TRBV4-3,TGCGCCAGCAGCCAAGAATGGACTAGCGGGTCTTACGAGCAGTACTTC,CASSQEWTSGSYEQYF
TRBD2,.,TRBJ2-1,TRBV9,TGTGCCAGCAGCGTAGCGAGTAGCGGGACCGACAATGAGCAGTTCTTC,CASSVASSGTDNEQFF
TRBD1,once,TRBJ1-4,TRBV28,TGTGCCAGCAGTTTAGGGACAGGGGGCGAAAAACTGTTCTTT,CASSLGTGGEKLFF
TRBD1,.,TRBJ1-2,TRBV5-4,TGTGCCAGCAGCCCGATCCCGACAGGGGGCTATGGCTACACCTTC,CASSPIPTGGYGYTF
.,.,TRBJ1-3,TRBV2,TGTGCCAGCAGTGCAGAGGCTTGGGGGCGAGGAAACACCATATATTTT,CASSAEAWGRGNTIYF
.,.,TRBJ1-4,TRBV13,TGTGCCAGCAGCCCCTGGGGTACGGAAAAACTGTTTTTT,CASSPWGTEKLFF
TRBD1,.,TRBJ1-4,TRBV2,TGTGCCAGCAGTGGCCCTACAGGGGGCAATGAAAAACTGTTTTTT,CASSGPTGGNEKLFF
TRBD2,.,TRBJ2-7,TRBV7-8,TGTGCCAGCAGCACCTGGACTAGCGGTTCCTACGAGCAGTACTTC,CASSTWTSGSYEQYF
.,once,TRBJ2-3,TRBV6-1,TGTGCCAGCAGTGATGTGGCGGGGACATCAGATACGCAGTATTTT,CASSDVAGTSDTQYF
TRBD1,.,TRBJ2-1,TRBV29-1,TGCAGCGTTGTGCCCGGACAGGGAATCAATGAGCAGTTCTTC,CSVVPGQGINEQFF
.,.,TRBJ2-7,TRBV6-6,TGTGCCAGCAGCTACCCCAGCAATAAGTACGAGCAGTACTTC,CASSYPSNKYEQYF
TRBD2,.,TRBJ2-4,TRBV7-8,TGTGCCAGCAGCGCCGGGACTAGCGGGAGGGCCCCACTAGCCAAAAACATTCAGTACTTC,CASSAGTSGRAPLAKNIQYF
TRBD2,.,TRBJ2-1,TRBV5-1,TGCGCCAGCAGCTTGATTCCAACTAGCGGGAGTTTTAATGAGCAGTTCTTC,CASSLIPTSGSFNEQFF
TRBD1,.,TRBJ1-1,TRBV28,TGTGCCAGCAGCTCGGACCGAGGGACAGGGGGCCGGTTGGCTGAAGCTTTCTTT,CASSSDRGTGGRLAEAFF
.,.,TRBJ1-5,TRBV6-1,TGTGCCAGCAGTGAATTGGGGGTAAGGCAGCCCCAGCATTTT,CASSELGVRQPQHF
.,many,TRBJ2-6,TRBV30,TGTGCCTGGAAGATACAGGGGGCCAACGTCCTGACTTTC,CAWKIQGANVLTF
.,.,TRBJ2-1,TRBV4-1,TGCGCCAGCAGCCGGGGCCCGGAGCAGTTCTTC,CASSRGPEQFF
.,.,TRBJ2-7,TRBV7-9,TGTGCCAGCAGCTTAGCGGTAGGGCGGGCTTACGAGCAGTACTTC,CASSLAVGRAYEQYF
TRBD2,.,TRBJ2-1,TRBV7-2,TGTGCCAGCAGCTTCGGCGGGGGGTCCTACAATGAGCAGTTCTTC,CASSFGGGSYNEQFF
TRBD1,once,TRBJ1-1,TRBV11-2,TGTGCCAGCAGCTTAGCTGGGACAGGGAGTTTCTCTGAAGCTTTCTTT,CASSLAGTGSFSEAFF
TRBD2,.,TRBJ2-3,TRBV11-2,TGTGCCAGCAGCAGGTTAGCGGGAGGGAAAACAGATACGCAGTATTTT,CASSRLAGGKTDTQYF
.,.,TRBJ1-1,TRBV19,TGTGCCAGTAGTATAGCCACAAGGGTGAACACTGAAGCTTTCTTT,CASSIATRVNTEAFF
.,.,TRBJ2-7,TRBV10-2,TGCGCCAGCAGTGATAGGGGGTACGAGCAGTACTTC,CASSDRGYEQYF
.,.,TRBJ1-1,TRBV7-8,TGTGCCAGTAGCTTAGCGCTCAGGACTGAAGCTTTCTTT,CASSLALRTEAFF
.,.,TRBJ1-1,TRBV29-1,TGCAGCGTTGACACCAGGGGTGGAAGCACTGAAGCTTTCTTT,CSVDTRGGSTEAFF
.,.,TRBJ2-7,TRBV4-3,TGCGCCAGCAGCCAGGACATCAAGTACGAGCAGTACTTC,CASSQDIKYEQYF
.,.,TRBJ2-2,TRBV11-2,TGTGCCAGCAGCTTGGACATAGCGGCTACCGGGGAGCTGTTTTTT,CASSLDIAATGELFF
TRBD1,.,TRBJ1-2,TRBV30,TGTGCCTGGAGATCAGGGGGTGAATCGGCCGGCTACACCTTC,CAWRSGGESAGYTF
.,.,TRBJ1-4,TRBV18,TGTGCCAGCTCACCGCGGCAGGTGGCGGCAACTAATGAAAAACTGTTTTTT,CASSPRQVAATNEKLFF
.,.,TRBJ2-1,TRBV5-1,TGCGCCAGCAGCTCCGGGGCCCTAGAGCAGTTCTTC,CASSSGALEQFF
.,once,TRBJ1-5,TRBV19,TGTGCCAGTAGTTGGGGGGCAAATCAGCCCCAGCATTTT,CASSWGANQPQHF